This T cell receptor (beta chain) appears in the sequencing data of a study of siplizumab effects on memory and regulatory T cells. Overall study context: Pairing was applied to the mixed lymphocyte reactions, which contained siplizumab at about 0.96 ug/mL or no drug. Whole-study results and caveats: Apparently key alloresponse contributors, naive T cells also seemed more diverse than memory cells.

Sequencing used immunoSEQ multiplex PCR; TCRdb keeps in-frame clones, though not all of them. Among about 20,000 clones, over 45% were seen once, and the ten largest hold roughly 5.3%. The CDR3 length is 13 residues. V was clipped by 5 bases and J by 8 bases; unmatched bases: 8. Germline CDR1 reads MNHNS; CDR2 reads SASEGT. Cells from the mixed lymphocyte reaction were cocultured for 5 to 6 days at 37°C. At a 1:1 ratio, CFSE-labelled responder PBMCs were mixed with Violet Dye-labelled stimulator PBMCs. This clone came up a few times. The target antigen is unknown. The V and J genes are TRBV6-1 and TRBJ1-2, with 7 bases identical to TRBD1. The origin of this receptor is a human donor in good health; the cells came from an allogeneic mixed lymphocyte reaction. Sequencing was done on a sample of CFSE-low (dividing) CD4+ T cells sorted from an allogeneic mixed lymphocyte reaction. The CDR3 DNA reads TGTGCCAGCAGTCCTCAGGGGGTCGACGGCTACACCTTC. It is translated as CASSPQGVDGYTF.